A selection of T cell receptor beta chains follows, all from one sample in a study of T cell responses to AZD1222 COVID-19 vaccine. The protocol was immunoSEQ multiplex PCR, while the TCRdb copy is restricted to in-frame clones and leaves out a portion. The sample lists some 170,000 clones; 85% to 95% were seen once. The source material was peripheral blood, sampled on day 0 of AZD1222 vaccination. Receptors originate from an adult in good health. CDR3s include the opening cysteine and the closing phenylalanine or tryptophan. D genes are given only for firm matches. Size tells how often a clone was seen (once, few, many) or the class of an expanded clone, and some rows leave it out.

size	J	V	D	CDR3	DNA
once	TRBJ1-1	TRBV18	-	CASSQGPNTEAFF	TGTGCCAGCTCGCAGGGACCCAACACTGAAGCTTTCTTT
-	TRBJ2-7	TRBV15	-	CATSSSVVTYEQYF	TGTGCCACCAGCAGTAGTGTTGTGACCTACGAGCAGTACTTC
-	TRBJ1-6	TRBV25-1	-	CASSERTEFNSPLHF	TGTGCCAGCAGTGAGAGGACGGAATTTAATTCACCCCTCCACTTT
once	TRBJ1-5	TRBV6-5	-	CASSLGQPQHF	TGTGCCAGCAGTCTCGGTCAGCCCCAGCATTTT
-	TRBJ1-5	TRBV15	-	CATGYGGRLSNQPQHF	TGTGCCACCGGTTACGGGGGAAGATTGAGCAATCAGCCCCAGCATTTT
-	TRBJ2-6	TRBV18	TRBD1	CASSPLPRDRGSGANVLTF	TGTGCCAGCTCACCACTCCCTCGGGACAGGGGCTCTGGGGCCAACGTCCTGACTTTC
-	TRBJ2-7	TRBV7-6	-	CASSERSLGAYEQYF	TGTGCCAGCAGCGAAAGAAGCCTGGGGGCCTACGAGCAGTACTTC
-	TRBJ1-5	TRBV4-2	-	CASSHPQLEGNNQPQHF	TGTGCCAGCAGCCACCCTCAATTAGAGGGGAACAATCAGCCCCAGCATTTT
-	TRBJ2-1	TRBV5-1	-	CASSFATANNEQFF	TGCGCCAGCAGCTTTGCGACAGCTAACAATGAGCAGTTCTTC
-	TRBJ2-7	TRBV25-1	-	CASSEQGVDEQYF	TGTGCCAGCAGTGAACAAGGTGTTGACGAGCAGTACTTC
-	TRBJ1-4	TRBV5-1	-	CASSLYGEYGEKLFF	TGCGCCAGCAGCTTGTATGGGGAATATGGGGAAAAACTGTTTTTT
-	TRBJ1-2	TRBV3-1/TRBV3-2	-	CASSQELGAWSGYTF	TGTGCCAGCAGCCAAGAGTTGGGAGCCTGGAGTGGCTACACCTTC
-	TRBJ2-5	TRBV9	-	CASSAGTQETQYF	TGTGCCAGCAGCGCCGGGACACAAGAGACCCAGTACTTC
-	TRBJ1-6	TRBV30	-	CAWADWGSPLHF	TGTGCCTGGGCGGACTGGGGGTCACCCCTCCACTTT
-	TRBJ1-1	TRBV4-1	-	CASTPSNPTAYNTEAFF	TGCGCCAGCACCCCGTCAAACCCCACAGCGTACAACACTGAAGCTTTCTTT
-	TRBJ1-1	TRBV3-1/TRBV3-2	TRBD1	CASSGPGQGARKAFF	TGTGCCAGCAGCGGGCCGGGACAGGGGGCTCGGAAAGCTTTCTTT
-	TRBJ1-2	TRBV5-1	-	CASSLAAPAGYTF	TGCGCCAGCAGCTTGGCCGCCCCAGCCGGCTACACCTTC
-	TRBJ1-1	TRBV5-4	TRBD1	CASSLPGQLNTEAFF	TGTGCCAGCAGCTTGCCGGGACAGTTAAACACTGAAGCTTTCTTT
-	TRBJ1-5	TRBV7-6	-	CASSPTSREDQPQHF	TGTGCCAGCAGCCCAACGAGCAGGGAGGATCAGCCCCAGCATTTT
-	TRBJ2-1	TRBV5-1	-	CASSLLGSSYNEQFF	TGCGCCAGCAGCTTGTTGGGAAGCTCCTACAATGAGCAGTTCTTC